This TCR beta chain was documented in a study of CD8+ T cells in alopecia areata. Regarding the study as a whole: Both scalp clonality and the expanded CD8+ clones among the top 100 showed a significant decrease with tofacitinib.

The CDR3 length is 14 residues. V shed 6 bases and J shed 3 bases, with 15 bases lying between them. Germline assignment: CDR1 MDHEN and CDR2 SYDVKM. This clone was counted a single time. Its antigen is as yet unknown. Treatment noted: oral pan-JAK inhibitor, 5-10 mg twice daily. As the sequencing template, cDNA was produced by extracting RNA and reverse transcribing it. Generated by immunoSEQ multiplex PCR, the TCRdb table keeps only in-frame clones and is missing some. This table has about 99,000 clones, 70% to 90% appearing once. The chain carries TRBV28 and TRBJ2-7; D remains unclear. The TCR originated in a human donor with alopecia areata. Sequencing was performed on CD8+ T cells sorted from blood, taken between weeks 30 and 35, from a patient treated with tofacitinib. CDR3 bases: TGTGCCAGCAGAGAACTCCTTTCGGGCTACGAGCAGTACTTC. Its translation: CASRELLSGYEQYF.